This entry lists 11 T cell receptor beta chains sequenced from one sample in a study of blood T cell repertoires in COVID-19. Method: immunoSEQ multiplex PCR; TCRdb's copy keeps in-frame clones and lacks some. Among tens of thousands of clones listed, almost 90% were seen once. Sequenced input: peripheral blood. These receptors all stem from a man between 60 and 75 years old with active COVID-19.

This clone was found once. The rearrangement uses TRBV5-1 and TRBJ1-3; D perhaps matches TRBD1 (6 bases). The CDR3 loop spans 15 amino acids. Germline V lookup: CDR1 SGHRS, CDR2 YFSETQ. The V end was cut by 4 bases, the J end by 2 bases, with 13 bases between. Written as DNA, the CDR3 is TGCGCCAGCAGCCTATACCAGGGGACTGGAAACACCATATATTTT. Translated, it gives CASSLYQGTGNTIYF. The complete variable domain, with remaining parts taken from reference TRBV5-1 and TRBJ1-3, reads KAGVTQTPRYLIKTRGQQVTLSCSPISGHRSVSWYQQTPGQGLQFLFEYFSETQRNKGNFPGRFSGRQFSNSRSEMNVSTLELGDSALYLCASSLYQGTGNTIYFGEGSWLTVV.

This clone was detected only a few times. The gene calls are TRBV19 and TRBJ1-1; TRBD1 might be the D (6 bases). The germline V gene has CDR1 LNHDA and CDR2 SQIVND (reference sequence). This CDR3 has 14 residues. V was clipped by 5 bases and J by 1 base, with 11 bases between them. The CDR3 nucleotides read TGTGCCAGTAGTTTCGACAGGCAGAACACTGAAGCTTTCTTT. It translates to CASSFDRQNTEAFF. The complete variable domain, with remaining parts taken from reference TRBV19 and TRBJ1-1, reads DGGITQSPKYLFRKEGQNVTLSCEQNLNHDAMYWYRQDPGQGLRLIYYSQIVNDFQKGDIAEGYSVSREKKESFPLTVTSAQKNPTAFYLCASSFDRQNTEAFFGQGTRLTVV.

The chain couples TRBV30 to TRBJ2-1, with 14 bases that match TRBD2. The J segment lost 9 bases and the V segment lost 4 bases, leaving 5 bases of the junction unmatched. The germline gives CDR1 GTSNPN, CDR2 SVGIG (reference sequence). This CDR3 region has 14 residues. Here the CDR3 reads CAWTPGLAGVEQFF. The CDR3 bases are TGTGCCTGGACCCCGGGACTAGCGGGAGTTGAGCAGTTCTTC.

The rearrangement joins TRBV9 to TRBJ1-1; D gene unclear. V lost 0 bases and J lost 0, with 6 bases in between. Germline V CDR1 and CDR2: SGDLS, YYNGEE. This CDR3 spans 14 amino acids. The CDR3 nucleotides read TGTGCCAGCAGCGTAGCCAGTTTGAACACTGAAGCTTTCTTT. Residues: CASSVASLNTEAFF.

Only one count was recorded for this clone. The chain joins TRBV24-1 to TRBJ2-1; D perhaps matches TRBD2 (6 bases). This CDR3 is built from 14 residues. In germline, CDR1 is KGHDR, CDR2 SFDVKD. Trimming left V 9 bases short and J 5 bases short, with 16 bases between. DNA for the CDR3: TGTGCCACCGTTGGGGTCTCGGGAGACAATGAGCAGTTCTTC. Protein sequence: CATVGVSGDNEQFF.

This chain joins TRBV4-1 and TRBJ2-5; 8 bases agree with TRBD2. Losses at the gene ends were 5 bases for V and 0 bases for J; bases not matched to a gene: 2. This CDR3 spans 14 amino acids. Germline CDR1 is MGHRA and CDR2 is YSYEKL. This chain's CDR3 is CASSKREYQETQYF. DNA of the CDR3: TGCGCCAGCAGCAAGCGGGAGTACCAAGAGACCCAGTACTTC.

The sample holds one count of this clone. This chain connects TRBV14 to TRBJ2-5, with 7 positions matching TRBD1. V lost 2 bases and J lost 2; bases outside the gene matches: 5. The CDR3 sequence is 15 residues long. Germline V gives CDR1 SGHDN, CDR2 FVKESK. The CDR3 bases are TGTGCCAGCAGCCAACCGACAGGGATACAAGAGACCCAGTACTTC. Translation gives CASSQPTGIQETQYF.

The V and J genes are TRBV5-1 and TRBJ1-1, with 12 bases matching TRBD1. Germline V gene lookup returns CDR1 SGHRS and CDR2 YFSETQ. CDR3 size: 16 residues. Trimming removed 4 bases from V and 4 bases from J; junction bases left unmatched: 8. The CDR3: CASSAGTGGDGTEAFF. The DNA of the CDR3 is TGCGCCAGCAGCGCCGGGACAGGGGGCGACGGCACTGAAGCTTTCTTT.

This chain connects TRBV7-6 to TRBJ2-5; D not certain. Germline CDR1 reads SGHVS; CDR2 reads FNYEAQ. V lost 5 bases and J 0 bases, leaving 13 bases between the germline ends. This CDR3 region has 15 residues. This CDR3 is CASSHRRQDQETQYF. CDR3 sequence (DNA): TGTGCCAGCAGCCACAGACGACAAGACCAAGAGACCCAGTACTTC.

With respect to this clone: At one of its ends the junction is not consistent with the germline gene, which may arise from a read error. The rearrangement joins TRBV7-7 to TRBJ2-2; 10 nucleotides agree with TRBD1. This CDR3 is 15 amino acids long. CDR1 and CDR2 (germline): SSHAT, FNYEAQ (reference sequence). The CDR3 DNA follows: TGTGCTAGCAGCCACGGGACAGGGGAGGACGGGGAGCTGTTTTTT. It translates to CASSHGTGEDGELFF.

The chain couples TRBV19 to TRBJ1-2, with TRBD1 matching over 8 bases. Germline CDR1 is LNHDA and CDR2 is SQIVND (reference sequence). The CDR3 length is 15 residues. The V gene end was trimmed by 6 bases and the J gene end by 2 bases; junction bases not matched to a gene: 8. The CDR3 DNA is TGTGCCAGTAGGAACACAGGGGGTTCGAACTATGGCTACACCTTC. It codes for CASRNTGGSNYGYTF.